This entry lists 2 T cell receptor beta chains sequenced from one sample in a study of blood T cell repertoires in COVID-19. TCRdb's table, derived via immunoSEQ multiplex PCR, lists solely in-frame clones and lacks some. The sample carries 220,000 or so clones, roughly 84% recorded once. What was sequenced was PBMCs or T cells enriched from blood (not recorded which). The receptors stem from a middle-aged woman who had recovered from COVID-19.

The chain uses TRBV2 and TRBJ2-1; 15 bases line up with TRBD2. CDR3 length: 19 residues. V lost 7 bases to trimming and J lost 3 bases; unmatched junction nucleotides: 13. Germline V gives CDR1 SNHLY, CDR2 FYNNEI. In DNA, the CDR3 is TGTGCCAGCAATTTCCCGGGACTAGCGGGAGGAAAAATCTACAATGAGCAGTTCTTC. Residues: CASNFPGLAGGKIYNEQFF.

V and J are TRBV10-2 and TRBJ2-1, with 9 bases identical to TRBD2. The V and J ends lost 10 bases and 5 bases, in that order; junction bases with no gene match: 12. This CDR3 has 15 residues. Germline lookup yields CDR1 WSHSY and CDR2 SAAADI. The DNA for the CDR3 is TGCGCCACCGCGGGGGGGGCGCAACGGGACAATGAGCAGTTCTTC. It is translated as CATAGGAQRDNEQFF.